This TCR beta chain was observed in a study of T cell responses to AZD1222 COVID-19 vaccine. Per germline, CDR1 SGHRS and CDR2 YFSETQ. Between the trimmed V and J ends, which lost 2 bases and 0 bases, there was a span of 8 bases. The CDR3 sequence is 14 residues long. The protocol was immunoSEQ multiplex PCR, while the TCRdb copy is restricted to in-frame clones and leaves out a portion. The data contain some 160,000 clones, about 91% of them seen just once; the ten biggest clones take up approximately 4.7%. Material: peripheral blood, obtained on day 0 of AZD1222 vaccination. The clonotype comes from an adult in good health. The chain combines TRBV5-1 with TRBJ1-1, with D perhaps matching TRBD1 (5 bases). The CDR3 DNA sequence: TGCGCCAGCAGCTTCGGGACGGTGAACACTGAAGCTTTCTTT. Translating it yields CASSFGTVNTEAFF.